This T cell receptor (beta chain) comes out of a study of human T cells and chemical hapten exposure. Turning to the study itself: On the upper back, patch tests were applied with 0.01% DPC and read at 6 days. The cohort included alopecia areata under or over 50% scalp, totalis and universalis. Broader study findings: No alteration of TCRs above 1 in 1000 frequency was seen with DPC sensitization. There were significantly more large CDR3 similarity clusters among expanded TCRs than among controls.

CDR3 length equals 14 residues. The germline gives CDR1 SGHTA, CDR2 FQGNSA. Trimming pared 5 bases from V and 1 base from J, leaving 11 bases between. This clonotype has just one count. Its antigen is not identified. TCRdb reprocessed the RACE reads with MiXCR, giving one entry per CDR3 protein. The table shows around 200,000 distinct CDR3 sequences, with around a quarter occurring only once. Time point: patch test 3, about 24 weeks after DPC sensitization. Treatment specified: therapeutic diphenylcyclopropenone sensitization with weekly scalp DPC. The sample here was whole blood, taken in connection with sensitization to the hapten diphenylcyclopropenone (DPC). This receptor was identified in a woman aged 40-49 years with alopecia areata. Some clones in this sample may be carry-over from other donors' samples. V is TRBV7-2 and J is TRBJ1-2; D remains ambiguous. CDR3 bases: TGTGCCAGCAGCCCCCAGACAAGTAACTATGGCTACACCTTC. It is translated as CASSPQTSNYGYTF. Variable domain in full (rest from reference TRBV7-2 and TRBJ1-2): GAGVSQSPSNKVTEKGKDVELRCDPISGHTALYWYRQSLGQGLEFLIYFQGNSAPDKSGLPSDRFSAERTGGSVSTLTIQRTQQEDSAVYLCASSPQTSNYGYTFGSGTRLTVV.